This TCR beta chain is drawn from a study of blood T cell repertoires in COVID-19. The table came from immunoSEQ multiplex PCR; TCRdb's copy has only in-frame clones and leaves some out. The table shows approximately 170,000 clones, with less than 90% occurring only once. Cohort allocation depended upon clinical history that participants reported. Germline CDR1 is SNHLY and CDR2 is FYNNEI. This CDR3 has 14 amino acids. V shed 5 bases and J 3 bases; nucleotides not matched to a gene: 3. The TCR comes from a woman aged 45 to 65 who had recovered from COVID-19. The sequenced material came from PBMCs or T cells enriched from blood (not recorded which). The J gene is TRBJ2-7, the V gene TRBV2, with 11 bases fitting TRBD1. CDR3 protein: CASSPGQGVYEQYF. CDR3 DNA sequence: TGTGCCAGCAGTCCGGGACAGGGGGTCTACGAGCAGTACTTC.